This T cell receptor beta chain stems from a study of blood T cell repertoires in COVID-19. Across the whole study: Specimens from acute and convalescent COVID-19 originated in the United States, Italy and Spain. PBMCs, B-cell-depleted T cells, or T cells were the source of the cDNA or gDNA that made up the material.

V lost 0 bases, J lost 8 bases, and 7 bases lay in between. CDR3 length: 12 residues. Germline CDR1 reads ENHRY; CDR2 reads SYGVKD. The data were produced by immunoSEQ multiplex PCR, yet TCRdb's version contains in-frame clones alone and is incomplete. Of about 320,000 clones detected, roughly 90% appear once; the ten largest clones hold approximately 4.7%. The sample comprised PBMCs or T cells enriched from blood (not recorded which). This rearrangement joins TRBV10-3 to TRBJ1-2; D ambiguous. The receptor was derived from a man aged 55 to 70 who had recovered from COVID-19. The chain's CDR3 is CAISESGNGYTF. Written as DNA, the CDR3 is TGTGCCATCAGTGAGTCCGGGAACGGCTACACCTTC.